This TCR beta chain was identified during a study of T cell responses to AZD1222 COVID-19 vaccine (dated by TCRdb to the early 2020s). Looking at the study overall: Because spike-specific TCR depth and breadth did not differ between the two schedules, AZD1222 recipients who got a second dose at roughly 4 weeks were pooled with those who got a second dose at roughly 12 weeks. TCR sequencing covered more than 230 trial participants: around 210 given two doses of AZD1222 and approximately 26 given two doses of MenACWY control vaccine. Trial participants were enrolled by age into subgroups of 18-55, 56-69 and 70-plus years, and roughly 150, 30 and 60 TCR-sequenced participants, respectively, were included in these subgroups.

The CDR3 numbers 13 residues from cysteine through phenylalanine. The sequence is cut down to CDR3 DNA, 39 bases in frame from base 1. V lost 6 bases and J lost 3 bases; the stretch between them is 11 bases long. From a lookup of the germline V gene (reference sequence), CDR1 and CDR2 are MNHEY and SMNVEV. The intended sense of this specimen's time point label: baseline before first vaccination. Vaccinee samples were obtained from the UK trials COV001 and COV002, which included a single-blind randomized controlled phase 2/3 trial of AZD1222 (ChAdOx1 nCoV-19) in healthy adults. For TCRbeta chain sequencing, PBMC samples were collected from trial participants at day 0 and at day 28 after the second dose. Regarding this clone: Its antigen is currently not known. Per-base quality was not reported, and no clone a single base away is much larger than it.

What the work shows at the level of the full study, not this receptor alone: Nearly half of unique spike-specific TCRs reportedly recognized epitopes outside regions mutated in the B.1.351 and B.1.1.7 variants. After two AZD1222 doses, both the breadth and the depth of spike-specific TCRs were significantly higher than at day 0 and than in MenACWY recipients. Only five to seven AZD1222 recipients were SARS-CoV-2 seropositive at baseline, limiting conclusions about previously exposed vaccinees. In the small 56-69-year group, the increase in depth fell short of significance, most likely because of low power. Most participants were white British and females outnumbered males, and the authors suggested that clonal diversity may have been underestimated. No day 14 peak-response samples were available, so repertoires were characterized only after the peak T cell response. The whole spike protein was spanned by vaccine-associated CD4 TCRs, and dominant responses were seen in regions 160-218 and 743-854.

The CDR3 regions of human TCRbeta chains were analyzed by immunosequencing. The authors processed their data as follows. TCRs in the repertoires were matched against a reference library of SARS-CoV-2-specific TCRs that had been generated with the MIRA antigen-specificity platform. Breadth was defined as the fraction of unique TCRs that were SARS-CoV-2-associated, and depth was defined as the fraction of total T cells that were SARS-CoV-2-associated. Using the MIRA data, each spike-specific TCR was mapped to the spike region that the TCR reacts to and placed in a CD4 or CD8 class. Log10-transformed breadth and depth values were compared by one-way ANOVA with Sidak's multiple comparisons tests. TCRdb limited this immuneACCESS table to in-frame rearrangements with V and J called. A share of clones is missing; checked studies link under half to unresolved V genes, and the rest is unexplained. V and J calls and clone size are those listed in that table; D and trimming were worked out from the DNA. The sample table shows some 120,000 clones, and 80% to 90% are seen once. Of the sample, about 8.8% falls within the top ten clones.

Here the sequenced sample was peripheral blood, taken on day 0 of AZD1222 vaccination. The TCR comes from an adult in good health. The chain employs TRBV27 and TRBJ1-1; 6 matching bases give a weak D call of TRBD1. The CDR3 here reads CASSNRADTEAFF. The sequenced DNA is TGTGCCAGCAGCAACAGGGCGGACACTGAAGCTTTCTTT.